This T cell receptor beta chain was sequenced during a study of blood T cell repertoires in COVID-19. Germline V lookup: CDR1 LGHNA, CDR2 YNFKEQ. CDR3 length: 17 residues. V lost 4 bases and J lost 8; bases outside the gene matches: 16. In the source study's methods: For nucleated cells, counts were estimated from reference gene primer amplification. Libraries were prepared by immunoSEQ multiplex PCR; TCRdb keeps only in-frame clonotypes and omits some of them. V, J and clone size were drawn from that table, and D and trimming were deduced from the DNA. The sample has 73,000 or so clones; 73% are singletons. This clone was counted between two and nine times.

The clonotype originates from a man aged 55-75 years with acute or convalescent COVID-19. The chain couples TRBV4-2 to TRBJ1-3; 8 nucleotides line up with TRBD1. Sequenced sample: peripheral blood. CDR3 coding DNA: TGTGCCAGCAGCCTGGTAATGTCGGACAGGGTACTAGACACCATATATTTT. The encoded protein is CASSLVMSDRVLDTIYF.